Described below is a single TCR beta chain sequence and its context. Its antigen is unidentified. The data derive from a study of breast tumors, draining lymph nodes, adjacent tissues. Study-wide results and caveats: Tumor repertoires ranked between lymph nodes and nontumor tissue in diversity, with V and J gene preferences. Findings are consistent with lymph node origin and intratumoral expansion of most tumor T cells.

The CDR3 is 14 amino acids. Germline lookup yields CDR1 SEHNR and CDR2 FQNEAQ (reference sequence). Trimming shortened V by 5 bases and J by 5 bases, and 10 bases separated the two germline ends. TCRdb processed the multiplex PCR reads anew with MiXCR; each CDR3 protein has one entry. In the table there are 30,000 to 40,000 distinct CDR3 sequences, about 36% of which are singletons. Sequences were obtained from breast tumor tissue. The J gene is TRBJ1-6, the V gene TRBV7-9; D gene uncertain. This TCR came from a female donor with breast cancer. Some clones in this sample may be carry-over from other donors' samples. CDR3 residues: CASSPGVDNSPLHF. As DNA, the CDR3 is TGTGCCAGCAGCCCCGGGGTAGATAATTCACCCCTCCACTTT.